This TCR beta chain stems from a study of blood T cell repertoires in COVID-19. Study in general: Sample material is recorded as cDNA or gDNA derived from T cells, B-cell-depleted T cells, or PBMCs.

In the study's own analysis: Nucleated cell counts were estimated from reference gene primer amplification. Measured with immunoSEQ multiplex PCR; TCRdb has only the in-frame clones, and not every one. V and J calls and clone size follow that table, whereas D and trimming were derived from the DNA. The sample has 150,000 or so clones, around 80% seen once. What was sequenced was peripheral blood. This TCR came from a woman older than 75 with active or convalescent COVID-19.

CDR3 DNA sequence: TGCGCCAGCAGTGGGACAGTGAACACTGAAGCTTTCTTT. Residues: CASSGTVNTEAFF. The chain has TRBV10-2 and TRBJ1-1, with D perhaps TRBD1 (6 bases). The CDR3 runs 13 residues. V lost 4 bases, J lost 0 bases, and 6 bases lay in between. CDR1 and CDR2 (germline): WSHSY, SAAADI.